This is a list of T cell receptor beta chains from one sample in a study of CD8+CD57+ T cells in acquired aplastic anemia. TCRdb re-called the reads with MiXCR, one entry per CDR3 protein. This table holds around 15,000 distinct CDR3 sequences, 30% to 45% found once. The sequenced material came from CD8+CD57+ T cells sorted from PBMCs. These receptors all stem from a human donor with aplastic anemia. The CDR3 runs from the conserved cysteine through the conserved F or W. The order of the fields is CDR3 length, J gene, D gene, V gene, clone size, CDR3 protein, CDR3 DNA. The D gene is left open where the match is weak. Only some rows state a clone size, as once, few, many or a class for expanded clones.

13 TRBJ2-1 TRBD2 TRBV2 few CASSGLAGGEQFF TGTGCCAGCAGTGGGCTAGCGGGGGGCGAGCAGTTCTTC
14 TRBJ2-7 NA TRBV6-5 NA CASSYGTVTYEQYF TGTGCCAGCAGTTACGGGACGGTGACCTACGAGCAGTACTTC
15 TRBJ2-7 NA TRBV5-4 few CASSLALGLTGEQYF TGTGCCAGCAGCTTGGCTCTGGGTCTAACGGGCGAGCAGTACTTC
15 TRBJ2-5 TRBD1 TRBV6-1 NA CASRRDRGLQETQYF TGTGCCAGCAGAAGAGACAGGGGGCTCCAAGAGACCCAGTACTTC
13 TRBJ1-1 NA TRBV11-1 NA CASSETQLRQAFF TGTGCCAGCAGCGAGACCCAGCTGAGGCAAGCTTTCTTT
12 TRBJ1-2 NA TRBV2 few CASTVRGNGYTF TGTGCCAGCACTGTCAGGGGAAATGGCTACACCTTC
13 TRBJ2-3 NA TRBV11-2 many CASSLGAVDTQYF TGTGCCAGCAGCTTAGGGGCTGTAGATACGCAGTATTTT
16 TRBJ1-1 TRBD1 TRBV4-2 many CASSQPGQTMNTEAFF TGTGCCAGCAGCCAACCGGGACAGACCATGAACACTGAAGCTTTCTTT
15 TRBJ2-6 NA TRBV6-1 NA CASSERTGGANVLTF TGTGCCAGCAGTGAACGAACAGGTGGGGCCAACGTCCTGACTTTC
12 TRBJ2-7 NA TRBV29-1 few CSVGARGYEQYF TGCAGCGTTGGAGCTCGCGGGTACGAGCAGTACTTC
15 TRBJ2-2 NA TRBV5-1 many CASSLAGEYTGELFF TGCGCCAGCAGCTTGGCAGGGGAGTACACCGGGGAGCTGTTTTTT
17 TRBJ2-7 TRBD1 TRBV6-6 many CASSYHVGQGHHYEQYF TGTGCCAGCAGTTATCACGTCGGACAGGGACATCACTACGAGCAGTACTTC
11 TRBJ2-3 NA TRBV4-1 NA CASWGGHTQYF TGCGCCAGCTGGGGAGGACATACGCAGTATTTT
12 TRBJ1-2 NA TRBV7-9 few CASSLEGYGYTF TGTGCCAGCAGCTTAGAAGGGTATGGCTACACCTTC
15 TRBJ2-1 NA TRBV24-1 many CATSDLWDNYNEQFF TGTGCCACCAGTGATTTGTGGGACAATTACAATGAGCAGTTCTTC
15 TRBJ2-3 TRBD2 TRBV5-1 many CASSFGGGDTDTQYF TGCGCCAGCAGCTTTGGCGGGGGGGACACAGATACGCAGTATTTT
15 TRBJ2-3 TRBD2 TRBV20-1 NA CSASERTSGGYTQYF TGCAGTGCTAGCGAGAGGACTAGCGGGGGGTATACGCAGTATTTT
13 TRBJ2-7 NA TRBV5-4 NA CASSFGGVYEQYF TGTGCCAGCAGCTTCGGCGGGGTCTACGAGCAGTACTTC
15 TRBJ1-5 NA TRBV5-1 many CASSLVPGSNQPQHF TGCGCCAGCAGCTTGGTTCCGGGTAGCAATCAGCCCCAGCATTTT
12 TRBJ2-1 NA TRBV15 many CATSRTGTEQFF TGTGCCACCAGCAGGACCGGGACTGAGCAGTTCTTC
13 TRBJ2-5 TRBD1 TRBV7-9 many CASSPGQDETQYF TGTGCCAGCAGCCCAGGACAGGATGAGACCCAGTACTTC
14 TRBJ1-1 NA TRBV6-5 many CASSLQGENTEAFF TGTGCCAGCAGTTTACAGGGTGAGAACACTGAAGCTTTCTTT
18 TRBJ2-3 TRBD1 TRBV12-5 few CASGLGGTGVFGTDTQYF TGTGCTAGTGGTTTGGGGGGGACAGGGGTTTTTGGCACAGATACGCAGTATTTT
13 TRBJ1-3 NA TRBV20-1 NA CSARGPSGSTIYF TGCAGTGCTAGGGGGCCCTCTGGAAGCACCATATATTTT
19 TRBJ2-2 TRBD1 TRBV9 medium-sized CASSARPVRDRVATGELFF TGTGCCAGCAGCGCCCGCCCTGTAAGGGACAGGGTAGCCACCGGGGAGCTGTTTTTT
16 TRBJ2-7 TRBD1 TRBV15 few CATSTDLQGLRREQYF TGTGCCACCAGCACCGACTTACAGGGGTTACGAAGAGAGCAGTACTTC
22 TRBJ2-3 NA TRBV5-4 NA CASRIRQGAILAGVISTDTQYF TGTGCCAGCAGGATTAGACAGGGGGCGATACTAGCGGGGGTTATTAGCACAGATACGCAGTATTTT
15 TRBJ1-1 TRBD1 TRBV5-1 medium-sized CASRSGQGGVTEAFF TGCGCCAGCAGGTCCGGACAGGGGGGGGTTACTGAAGCTTTCTTT
14 TRBJ2-7 NA TRBV9 large CASSVADSSYEQYF TGTGCCAGCAGCGTAGCGGACAGCTCCTACGAGCAGTACTTC
13 TRBJ2-2 NA TRBV19 NA CASLNGNTGELFF TGTGCCAGTTTGAATGGAAACACCGGGGAGCTGTTTTTT
16 TRBJ2-3 NA TRBV7-6 many CASSLGAGSTGDTQYF TGTGCCAGCAGCTTAGGGGCGGGGAGCACCGGGGATACGCAGTATTTT
14 TRBJ1-2 NA TRBV5-6 many CASSLVRTDYGYTF TGTGCCAGCAGCTTGGTTCGGACAGACTATGGCTACACCTTC
16 TRBJ2-3 NA TRBV20-1 NA CSARDRRVHSTDTQYF TGCAGTGCTAGAGATCGGCGGGTTCATAGCACAGATACGCAGTATTTT
14 TRBJ2-7 TRBD2 TRBV6-1 NA CASSKGGRASEQYF TGTGCCAGCAGTAAGGGCGGGAGGGCCTCCGAGCAGTACTTC
15 TRBJ2-1 TRBD1 TRBV24-1 few CATSPGTGSDKEQFF TGTGCCACCAGTCCGGGGACAGGGTCCGATAAGGAGCAGTTCTTC
15 TRBJ2-5 TRBD2 TRBV5-6 NA CASSSLAGGEETQYF TGTGCCAGCAGCTCACTAGCGGGAGGTGAAGAGACCCAGTACTTC
16 TRBJ2-4 TRBD1 TRBV15 NA CASSLTSDRGPSIQYF TGTGCCAGCAGCTTAACGTCCGACAGGGGGCCTAGCATTCAGTACTTC
12 TRBJ1-2 NA TRBV5-4 many CASRGGVVGYTF TGTGCCAGCAGAGGAGGGGTAGTAGGCTACACCTTC
13 TRBJ1-1 NA TRBV14 many CASSQGRSTEAFF TGTGCCAGCAGCCAGGGACGTAGCACTGAAGCTTTCTTT
13 TRBJ1-5 NA TRBV5-1 few CASSRDGYQPQHF TGCGCCAGCAGCCGGGACGGGTATCAGCCCCAGCATTTT
13 TRBJ2-1 TRBD2 TRBV20-1 NA CSASTSGDHVQFF TGCAGTGCTAGTACTAGCGGGGACCATGTGCAGTTCTTC
15 TRBJ2-7 NA TRBV18 few CASSPRTGRAYEQYF TGTGCCAGCTCACCAAGAACAGGGAGGGCCTACGAGCAGTACTTC
16 TRBJ2-7 TRBD2 TRBV11-2 NA CASRPTLAGGSHEQYF TGTGCCAGCAGACCCACCCTAGCGGGAGGATCCCACGAGCAGTACTTC
15 TRBJ1-3 TRBD1 TRBV28 many CASSPGGDPGNTIYF TGTGCCAGCAGTCCAGGGGGCGACCCTGGAAACACCATATATTTT
13 TRBJ1-6 NA TRBV12-3/TRBV12-4 few CASSVNRISPLHF TGTGCCAGCAGTGTAAACAGGATTTCACCCCTCCACTTT
12 TRBJ1-1 NA TRBV19 NA CASSMPRLEAFF TGTGCCAGTAGTATGCCGCGTCTCGAAGCTTTCTTT
15 TRBJ2-1 TRBD1 TRBV7-3 NA CASSSTGGDYNEQFF TGTGCCAGCAGCTCGACAGGGGGCGACTACAATGAGCAGTTCTTC
15 TRBJ2-1 TRBD2 TRBV9 NA CASSVGGTSPNEQFF TGTGCCAGCAGCGTAGGAGGGACTAGTCCCAATGAGCAGTTCTTC
14 TRBJ1-1 NA TRBV10-3 NA CAISEQGIGTEAFF TGTGCCATCAGTGAGCAGGGGATTGGCACTGAAGCTTTCTTT
11 TRBJ1-1 TRBD1 TRBV20-1 NA CSARGGDRAFF TGCAGTGCTAGAGGAGGGGACAGAGCTTTCTTT
18 TRBJ2-6 NA TRBV6-1 NA CASSEGAGSNSGANVLTF TGTGCCAGCAGTGAGGGGGCAGGGAGTAACTCTGGGGCCAACGTCCTGACTTTC
16 TRBJ2-1 NA TRBV6-1 few CASSVFDREVYNEQFF TGTGCCAGCAGTGTATTCGACAGGGAGGTCTACAATGAGCAGTTCTTC
12 TRBJ2-2 NA TRBV7-9 many CASSLMTGELFF TGTGCCAGCAGCCTAATGACCGGGGAGCTGTTTTTT
15 TRBJ2-2 NA TRBV19 few CASIAPGLLTGELFF TGTGCTTCAATAGCCCCCGGGCTCCTTACCGGGGAGCTGTTTTTT
11 TRBJ2-7 NA TRBV20-1 few CSARGLLEQYF TGCAGTGCTAGGGGCTTGCTAGAGCAGTACTTC